Here is one TCR beta chain with its context. Its antigen is currently unknown. 5'RACE template switching built TCR beta cDNA with unique molecular identifiers. Each CDR3 protein gets one entry in TCRdb, which reprocessed the 5' RACE reads and gives no DNA. The sample's table shows under 500,000 distinct CDR3 sequences. This record comes from a study of T cells expressing NK-cell markers. Overall study: Repertoires of TCR beta were obtained from T cells sorted as CD3+CD56+NKG2C+, CD3+CD56+NKG2C- and CD3+CD56-NKG2C+.

General study findings and limits: Leadership of the CD3+CD56-NKG2C+ fraction also belonged to these clonotypes in several donors. For six donors, the dominant NKG2C+ clonotypes made up about 1.0-7.5% of their CD8+ T cells.

In germline, CDR1 is MNHNS, CDR2 SASEGT. The CDR3 covers 20 residues. This chain connects TRBV6-1 to TRBJ1-5; the D gene TCRdb calls, TRBD1, cannot be checked with no DNA. This clonotype was obtained from a woman aged 18 to 69 in good health. The material sequenced was blood T cells: a sorted CD56 or NKG2C T cell subset, CD4+ or CD8+ T cells, or bulk PBMC T cells (not recorded which). The CDR3 loop reads CASSDYISGQGPWGNQPQHF.